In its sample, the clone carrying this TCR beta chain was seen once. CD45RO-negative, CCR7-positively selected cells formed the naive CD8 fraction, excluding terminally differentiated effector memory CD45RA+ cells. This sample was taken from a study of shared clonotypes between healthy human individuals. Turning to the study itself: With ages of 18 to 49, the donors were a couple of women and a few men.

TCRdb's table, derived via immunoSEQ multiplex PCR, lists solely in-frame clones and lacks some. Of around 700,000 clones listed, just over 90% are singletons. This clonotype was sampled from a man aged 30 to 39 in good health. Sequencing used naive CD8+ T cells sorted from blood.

Written as DNA, the CDR3 is TGTGCCAGCAGTTTCTATCGGGGCCACAATGAGCAGTTCTTC. Amino acid sequence: CASSFYRGHNEQFF. The chain has TRBV28 and TRBJ2-1; D is perhaps TRBD1 or TRBD2 (5 bases each). This CDR3 has 14 amino acids. The V end was cut by 3 bases, the J end by 5 bases, with 11 bases between. Per the germline V gene, CDR1 is MDHEN and CDR2 is SYDVKM.